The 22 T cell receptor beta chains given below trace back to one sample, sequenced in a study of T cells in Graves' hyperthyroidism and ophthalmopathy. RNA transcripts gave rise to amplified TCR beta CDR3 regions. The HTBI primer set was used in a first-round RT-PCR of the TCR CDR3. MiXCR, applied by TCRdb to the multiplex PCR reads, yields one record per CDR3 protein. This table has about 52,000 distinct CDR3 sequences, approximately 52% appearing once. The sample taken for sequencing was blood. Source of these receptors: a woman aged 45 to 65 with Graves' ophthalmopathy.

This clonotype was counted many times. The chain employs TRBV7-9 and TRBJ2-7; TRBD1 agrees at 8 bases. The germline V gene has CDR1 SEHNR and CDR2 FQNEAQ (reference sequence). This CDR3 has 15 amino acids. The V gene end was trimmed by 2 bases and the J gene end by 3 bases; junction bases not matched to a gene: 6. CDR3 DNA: TGTGCCAGCAGCTTACAGAGAGACAGGGGCTACGAGCAGTACTTC. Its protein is CASSLQRDRGYEQYF. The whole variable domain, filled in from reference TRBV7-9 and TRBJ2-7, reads DTGVSQNPRHKITKRGQNVTFRCDPISEHNRLYWYRQTLGQGPEFLTYFQNEAQLEKSRLLSDRFSAERPKGSFSTLEIQRTEQGDSAMYLCASSLQRDRGYEQYFGPGTRLTVT.

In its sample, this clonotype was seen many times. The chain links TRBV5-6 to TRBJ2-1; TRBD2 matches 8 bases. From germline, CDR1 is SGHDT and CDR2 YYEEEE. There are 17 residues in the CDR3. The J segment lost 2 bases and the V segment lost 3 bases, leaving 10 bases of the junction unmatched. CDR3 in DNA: TGTGCCAGCAGCTCCACCCGGGGGGGCCTACCCTACAATGAGCAGTTCTTC. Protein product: CASSSTRGGLPYNEQFF.

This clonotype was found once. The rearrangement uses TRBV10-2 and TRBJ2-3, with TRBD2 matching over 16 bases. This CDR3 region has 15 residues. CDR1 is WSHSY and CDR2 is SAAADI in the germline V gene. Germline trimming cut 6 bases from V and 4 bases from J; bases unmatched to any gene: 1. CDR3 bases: TGCGCCAGCAGGGGACTAGCGGGGGGGCCAGATACGCAGTATTTT. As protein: CASRGLAGGPDTQYF.

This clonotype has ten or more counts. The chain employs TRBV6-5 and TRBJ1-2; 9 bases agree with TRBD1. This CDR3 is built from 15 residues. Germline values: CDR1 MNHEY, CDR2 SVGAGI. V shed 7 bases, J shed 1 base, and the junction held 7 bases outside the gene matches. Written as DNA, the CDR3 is TGTGCCAGCATGCACCCGACAGGGGGTAACTATGGCTACACCTTC. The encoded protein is CASMHPTGGNYGYTF.

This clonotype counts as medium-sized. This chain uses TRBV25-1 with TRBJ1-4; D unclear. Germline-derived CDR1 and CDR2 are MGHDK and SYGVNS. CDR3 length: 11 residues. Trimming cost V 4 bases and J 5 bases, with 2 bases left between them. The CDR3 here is CASSVNEKLFF. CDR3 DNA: TGTGCCAGCAGTGTGAATGAAAAACTGTTTTTT.

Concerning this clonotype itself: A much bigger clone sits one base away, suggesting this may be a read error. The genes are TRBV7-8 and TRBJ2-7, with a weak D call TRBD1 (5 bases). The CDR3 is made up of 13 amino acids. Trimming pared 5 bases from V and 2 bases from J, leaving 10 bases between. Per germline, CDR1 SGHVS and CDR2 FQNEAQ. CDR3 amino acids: CASSQGFPYEQYF. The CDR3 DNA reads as TGTGCCAGCAGCCAGGGTTTTCCCTACGAGCAGTACTTC.

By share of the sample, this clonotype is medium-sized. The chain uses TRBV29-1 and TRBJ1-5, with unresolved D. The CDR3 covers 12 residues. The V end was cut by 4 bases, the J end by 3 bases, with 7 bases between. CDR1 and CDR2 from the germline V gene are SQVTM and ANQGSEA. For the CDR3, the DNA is TGCAGCGTTGCCGCGGCCAATCAGCCCCAGCATTTT. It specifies CSVAAANQPQHF.

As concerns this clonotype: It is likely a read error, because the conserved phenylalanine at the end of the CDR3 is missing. CDR3 protein: CASKLRGASQEQFL. CDR3 in DNA: TGTGCCAGTAAATTACGGGGGGCCAGTCAAGAGCAGTTCCTC. This chain links TRBV19 with TRBJ2-1; tentative D call: TRBD2 (7 bases). The CDR3 is 14 amino acids. The ends were cut back, 7 bases at V and 10 bases at J, with 20 bases in the middle. The germline V gene has CDR1 LNHDA and CDR2 SQIVND (reference sequence).

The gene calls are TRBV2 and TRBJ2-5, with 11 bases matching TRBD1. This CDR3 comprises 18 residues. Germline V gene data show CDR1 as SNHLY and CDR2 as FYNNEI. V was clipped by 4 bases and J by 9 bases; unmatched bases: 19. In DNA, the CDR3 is TGTGCCAGCAGTGGGGGGGACAGGGGGTGGTATAGCAATCAGCCCCAGTACTTC. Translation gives CASSGGDRGWYSNQPQYF.

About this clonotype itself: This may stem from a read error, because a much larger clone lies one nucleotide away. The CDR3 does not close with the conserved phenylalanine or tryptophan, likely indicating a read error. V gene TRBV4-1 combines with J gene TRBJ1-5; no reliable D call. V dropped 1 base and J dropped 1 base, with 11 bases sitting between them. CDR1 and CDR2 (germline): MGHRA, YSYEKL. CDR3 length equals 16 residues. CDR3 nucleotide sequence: TGCGCCAGCAGCCAAGCAGCGCTTGGGAGCAATCAGCCCCAGCATTCT. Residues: CASSQAALGSNQPQHS.

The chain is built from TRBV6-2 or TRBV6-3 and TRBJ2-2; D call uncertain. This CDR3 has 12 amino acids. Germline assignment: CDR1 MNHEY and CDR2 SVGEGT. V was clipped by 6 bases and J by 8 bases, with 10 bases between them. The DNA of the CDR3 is TGTGCCAGCAGCCGACTCGGAGGGGAGCTGTTTTTT. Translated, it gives CASSRLGGELFF.

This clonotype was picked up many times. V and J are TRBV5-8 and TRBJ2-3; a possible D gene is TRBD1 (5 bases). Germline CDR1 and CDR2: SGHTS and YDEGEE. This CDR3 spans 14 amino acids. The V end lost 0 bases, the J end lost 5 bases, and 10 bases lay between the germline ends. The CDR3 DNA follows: TGTGCCAGCAGCTTGGTGGCAGGGCAAGATACGCAGTATTTT. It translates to CASSLVAGQDTQYF.

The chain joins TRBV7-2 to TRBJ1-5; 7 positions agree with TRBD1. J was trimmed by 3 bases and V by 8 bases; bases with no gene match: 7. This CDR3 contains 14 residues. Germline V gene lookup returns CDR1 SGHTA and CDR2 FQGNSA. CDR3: CASSRQGTNQPQHF. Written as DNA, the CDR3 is TGTGCCAGCTCAAGACAGGGTACCAATCAGCCCCAGCATTTT.

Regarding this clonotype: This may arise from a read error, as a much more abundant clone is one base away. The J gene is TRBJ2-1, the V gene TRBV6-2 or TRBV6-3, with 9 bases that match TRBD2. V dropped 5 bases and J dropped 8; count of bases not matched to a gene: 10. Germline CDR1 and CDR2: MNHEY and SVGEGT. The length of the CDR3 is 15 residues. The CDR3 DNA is TGTGCCAGCAGTCCCGGGACTAGCACTAACGATGAGCAGTTCTTC. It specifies CASSPGTSTNDEQFF.

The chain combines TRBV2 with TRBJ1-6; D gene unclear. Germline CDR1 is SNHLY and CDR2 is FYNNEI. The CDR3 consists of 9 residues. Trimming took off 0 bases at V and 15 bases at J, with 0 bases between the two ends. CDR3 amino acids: CASSEALHF. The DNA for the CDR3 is TGTGCCAGCAGTGAAGCCCTCCACTTT.

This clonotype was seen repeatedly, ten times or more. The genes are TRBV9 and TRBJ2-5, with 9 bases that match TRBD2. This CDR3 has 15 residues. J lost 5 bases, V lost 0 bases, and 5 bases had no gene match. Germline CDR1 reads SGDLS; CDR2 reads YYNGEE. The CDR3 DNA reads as TGTGCCAGCAGCGTAGGAGGCGGGAGGGACGAGACCCAGTACTTC. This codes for CASSVGGGRDETQYF.

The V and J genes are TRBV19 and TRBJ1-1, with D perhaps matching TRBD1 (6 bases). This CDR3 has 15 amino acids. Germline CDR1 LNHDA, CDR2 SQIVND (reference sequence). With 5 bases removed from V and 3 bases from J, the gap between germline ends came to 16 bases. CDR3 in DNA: TGTGCCAGTAGTTCTCACAGGGCGGAGGACACTGAAGCTTTCTTT. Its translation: CASSSHRAEDTEAFF.

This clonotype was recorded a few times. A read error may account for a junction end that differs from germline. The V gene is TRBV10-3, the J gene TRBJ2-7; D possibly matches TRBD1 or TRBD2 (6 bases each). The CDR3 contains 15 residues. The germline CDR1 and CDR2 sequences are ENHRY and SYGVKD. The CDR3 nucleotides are TGTGCCAGCAGTGAACAGGGTAGCGGCTCCTACGAGCAGTACTTC. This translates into CASSEQGSGSYEQYF.

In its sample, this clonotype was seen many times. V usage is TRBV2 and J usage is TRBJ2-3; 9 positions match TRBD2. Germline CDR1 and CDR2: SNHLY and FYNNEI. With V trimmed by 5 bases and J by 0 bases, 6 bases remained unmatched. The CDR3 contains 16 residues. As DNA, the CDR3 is TGTGCCAGCAGTTTGGGGCTAGCGGGGAGCACAGATACGCAGTATTTT. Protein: CASSLGLAGSTDTQYF.

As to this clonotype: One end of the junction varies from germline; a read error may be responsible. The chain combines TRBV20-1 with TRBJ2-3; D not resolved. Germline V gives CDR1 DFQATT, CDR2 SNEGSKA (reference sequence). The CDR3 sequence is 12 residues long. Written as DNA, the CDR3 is TGCAGAGCTAGATATCTTGAAGATACGCAGTATTTT. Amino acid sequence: CRARYLEDTQYF.

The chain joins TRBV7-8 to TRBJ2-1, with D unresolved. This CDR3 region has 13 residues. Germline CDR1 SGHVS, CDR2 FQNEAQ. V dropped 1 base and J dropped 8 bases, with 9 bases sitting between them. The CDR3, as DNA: TGTGCCAGCAGCTTAGGTAAAAGGGATGAGCAGTTCTTC. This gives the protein CASSLGKRDEQFF.

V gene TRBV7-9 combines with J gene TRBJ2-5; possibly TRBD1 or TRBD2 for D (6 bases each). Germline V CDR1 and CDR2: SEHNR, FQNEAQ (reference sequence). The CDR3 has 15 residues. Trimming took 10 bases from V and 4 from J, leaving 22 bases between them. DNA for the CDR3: TGTGCCACCCTGGAGGGGGTGAGGAGGGGAGAGACCCAGTACTTC. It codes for CATLEGVRRGETQYF.